Sequencing of this T cell receptor beta chain was carried out in a study of blood T cell repertoires in COVID-19. Background on the study: The United States, Italy and Spain were the sources of the acute and convalescent COVID-19 samples. PBMCs, B-cell-depleted T cells, or T cells were the source of the cDNA or gDNA that made up the material.

Using immunoSEQ multiplex PCR, the repertoire was profiled, and TCRdb retains in-frame clones only, with some absent. The table has 200,000 or so clones, 65% to 85% seen once. CDR1 and CDR2 from the germline V gene are LNHNV and YYDKDF (reference sequence). The CDR3 loop spans 15 amino acids. V lost 0 bases and J lost 5; bases outside the gene matches: 5. This receptor was obtained from a man in his 60s with active or convalescent COVID-19. V gene TRBV15 combines with J gene TRBJ2-5; 8 nucleotides align to TRBD2. Sequenced sample: peripheral blood. The CDR3 region is CATSRDRGGLETQYF. CDR3 in DNA: TGTGCCACCAGCAGAGATCGCGGGGGGCTTGAGACCCAGTACTTC.